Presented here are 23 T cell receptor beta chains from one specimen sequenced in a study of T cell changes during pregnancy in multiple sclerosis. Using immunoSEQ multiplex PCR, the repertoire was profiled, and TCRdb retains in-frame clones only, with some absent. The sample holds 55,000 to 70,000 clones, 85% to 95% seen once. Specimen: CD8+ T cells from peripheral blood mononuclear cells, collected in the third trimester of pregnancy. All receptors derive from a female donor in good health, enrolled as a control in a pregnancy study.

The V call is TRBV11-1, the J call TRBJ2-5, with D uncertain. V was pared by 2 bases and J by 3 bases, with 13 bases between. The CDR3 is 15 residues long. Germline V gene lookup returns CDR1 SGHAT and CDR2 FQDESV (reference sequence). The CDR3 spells CASSLSLYVEETQYF. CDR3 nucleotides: TGTGCCAGCAGCTTAAGTTTGTACGTAGAAGAGACCCAGTACTTC.

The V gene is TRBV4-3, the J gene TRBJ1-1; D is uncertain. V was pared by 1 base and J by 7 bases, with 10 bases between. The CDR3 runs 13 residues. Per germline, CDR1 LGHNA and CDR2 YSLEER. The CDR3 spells CASSQGGEIEAFF. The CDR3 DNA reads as TGCGCCAGCAGCCAAGGGGGAGAGATTGAAGCTTTCTTT.

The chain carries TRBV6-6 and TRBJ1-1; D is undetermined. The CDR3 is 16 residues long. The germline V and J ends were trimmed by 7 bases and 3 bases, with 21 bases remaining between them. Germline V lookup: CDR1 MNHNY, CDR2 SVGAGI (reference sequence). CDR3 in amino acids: CASTLFARERDTEAFF. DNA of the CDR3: TGTGCCAGCACCCTCTTTGCCCGGGAGAGAGACACTGAAGCTTTCTTT.

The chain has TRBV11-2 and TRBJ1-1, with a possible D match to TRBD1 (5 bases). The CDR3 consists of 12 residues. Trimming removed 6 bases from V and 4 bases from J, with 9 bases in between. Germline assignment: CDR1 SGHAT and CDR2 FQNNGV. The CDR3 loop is CASSPGGTEAFF. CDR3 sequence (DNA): TGTGCCAGCAGTCCCGGGGGCACTGAAGCTTTCTTT.

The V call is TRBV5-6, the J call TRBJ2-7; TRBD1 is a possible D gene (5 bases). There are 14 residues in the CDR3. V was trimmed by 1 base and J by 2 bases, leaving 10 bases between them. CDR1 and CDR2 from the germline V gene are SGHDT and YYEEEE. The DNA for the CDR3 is TGTGCCAGCAGCTTGTGGGCAGGGCCCTACGAGCAGTACTTC. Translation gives CASSLWAGPYEQYF.

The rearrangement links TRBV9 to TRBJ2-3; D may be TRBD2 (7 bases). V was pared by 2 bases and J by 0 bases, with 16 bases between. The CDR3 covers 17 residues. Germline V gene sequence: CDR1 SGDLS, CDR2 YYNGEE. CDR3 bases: TGTGCCAGCAGCGTCCTTCGGGGGGCTAGTAGCACAGATACGCAGTATTTT. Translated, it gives CASSVLRGASSTDTQYF.

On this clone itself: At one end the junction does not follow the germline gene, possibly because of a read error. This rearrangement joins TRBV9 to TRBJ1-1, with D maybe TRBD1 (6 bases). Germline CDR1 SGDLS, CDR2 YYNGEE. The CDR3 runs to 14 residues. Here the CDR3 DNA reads TGTGCCAGCAGCCCAGAGGGGGGGAACGCTGAAGCTTTCTTT. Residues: CASSPEGGNAEAFF.

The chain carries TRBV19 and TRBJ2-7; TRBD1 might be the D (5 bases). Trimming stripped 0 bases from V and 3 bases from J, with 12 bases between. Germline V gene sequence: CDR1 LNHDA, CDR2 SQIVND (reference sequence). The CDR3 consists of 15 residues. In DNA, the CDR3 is TGTGCCAGTAGTATAGATCAGGGTCGAGTCTACGAGCAGTACTTC. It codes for CASSIDQGRVYEQYF.

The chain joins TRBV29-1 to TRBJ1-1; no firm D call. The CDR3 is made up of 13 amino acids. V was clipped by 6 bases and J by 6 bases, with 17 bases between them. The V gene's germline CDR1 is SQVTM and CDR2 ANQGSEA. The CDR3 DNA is TGCAGCGTCGTCACCCGGGGAGTCGCTGAAGCTTTCTTT. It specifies CSVVTRGVAEAFF.

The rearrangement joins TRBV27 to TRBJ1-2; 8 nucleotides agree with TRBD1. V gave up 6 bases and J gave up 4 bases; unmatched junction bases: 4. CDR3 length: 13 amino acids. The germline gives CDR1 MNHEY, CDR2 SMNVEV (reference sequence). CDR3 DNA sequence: TGTGCCAGCAGCCGGACAGGGTTCTATGGCTACACCTTC. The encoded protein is CASSRTGFYGYTF.

CDR3 protein: CASSPPRTGRDNYGYTF. The CDR3 nucleotides are TGTGCCAGCTCACCGCCAAGGACGGGGAGAGACAACTATGGCTACACCTTC. V usage is TRBV18 and J usage is TRBJ1-2; D not resolved. Deletions cut 3 bases from V and 2 bases from J, with 19 bases between. This CDR3 spans 17 amino acids. CDR1 and CDR2 (germline): KGHSH, LQKENI.

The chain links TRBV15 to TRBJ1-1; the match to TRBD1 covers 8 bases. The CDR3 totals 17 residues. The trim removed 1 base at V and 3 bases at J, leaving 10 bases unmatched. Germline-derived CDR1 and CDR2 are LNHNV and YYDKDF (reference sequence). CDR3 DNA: TGTGCCACCAGCAGAGCCCCCCTGGGCAGGGGGCACACTGAAGCTTTCTTT. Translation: CATSRAPLGRGHTEAFF.

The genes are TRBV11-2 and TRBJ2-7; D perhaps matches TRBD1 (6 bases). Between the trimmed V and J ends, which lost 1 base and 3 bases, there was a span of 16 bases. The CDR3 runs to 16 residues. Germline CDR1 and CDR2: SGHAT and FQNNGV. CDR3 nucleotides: TGTGCCAGCAGCTTAGTAGGGTCAGGGGCAATCTACGAGCAGTACTTC. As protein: CASSLVGSGAIYEQYF.

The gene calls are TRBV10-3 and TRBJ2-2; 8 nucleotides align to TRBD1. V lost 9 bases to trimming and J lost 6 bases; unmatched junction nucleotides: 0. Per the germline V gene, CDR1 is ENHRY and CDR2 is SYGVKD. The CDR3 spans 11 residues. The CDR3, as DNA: TGTGCCATACAGGGGGCCGGGGAGCTGTTTTTT. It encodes CAIQGAGELFF.

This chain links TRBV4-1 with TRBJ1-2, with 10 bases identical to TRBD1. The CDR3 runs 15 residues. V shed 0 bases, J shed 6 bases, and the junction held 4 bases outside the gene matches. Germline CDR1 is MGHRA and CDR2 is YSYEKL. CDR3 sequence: CASSQEAGTGDGYTF. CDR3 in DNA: TGCGCCAGCAGCCAAGAGGCCGGGACAGGGGATGGCTACACCTTC.

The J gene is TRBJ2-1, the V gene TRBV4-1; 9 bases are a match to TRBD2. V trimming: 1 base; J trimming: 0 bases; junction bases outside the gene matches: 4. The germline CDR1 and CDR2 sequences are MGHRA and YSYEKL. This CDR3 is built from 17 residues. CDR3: CASSQVGGGASYNEQFF. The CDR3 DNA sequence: TGCGCCAGCAGCCAAGTCGGCGGGGGGGCCTCCTACAATGAGCAGTTCTTC.

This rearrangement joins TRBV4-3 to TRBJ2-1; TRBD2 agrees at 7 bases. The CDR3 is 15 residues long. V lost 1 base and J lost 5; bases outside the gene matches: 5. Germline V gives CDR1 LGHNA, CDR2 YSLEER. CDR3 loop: CASSQATSEDNEQFF. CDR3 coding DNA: TGCGCCAGCAGCCAAGCAACTAGCGAAGACAATGAGCAGTTCTTC.

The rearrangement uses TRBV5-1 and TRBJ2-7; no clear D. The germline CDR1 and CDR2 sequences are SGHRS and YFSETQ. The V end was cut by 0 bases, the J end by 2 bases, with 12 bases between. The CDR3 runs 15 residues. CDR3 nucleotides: TGCGCCAGCAGCTTGGAAAAAGGAACAGCCTACGAGCAGTACTTC. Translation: CASSLEKGTAYEQYF.

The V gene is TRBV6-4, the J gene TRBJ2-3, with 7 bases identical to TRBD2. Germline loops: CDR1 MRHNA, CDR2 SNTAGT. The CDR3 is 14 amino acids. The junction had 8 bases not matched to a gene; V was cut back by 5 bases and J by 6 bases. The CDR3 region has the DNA TGTGCCAGCAGTTGGCGGGGGAGGTTCGATACGCAGTATTTT. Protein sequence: CASSWRGRFDTQYF.

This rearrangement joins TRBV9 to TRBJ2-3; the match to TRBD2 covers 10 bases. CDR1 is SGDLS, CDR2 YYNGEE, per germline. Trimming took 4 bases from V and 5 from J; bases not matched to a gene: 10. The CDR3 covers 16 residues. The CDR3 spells CASSMSSGGERDTQYF. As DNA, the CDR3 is TGTGCCAGCAGCATGTCTAGCGGGGGAGAACGAGATACGCAGTATTTT.

The CDR3 DNA is TGCGCCAGCAGCCCGACTCCCGGGTCCAAGACCTTCTATGGCTACACCTTC. Its translation is CASSPTPGSKTFYGYTF. The genes are TRBV5-1 and TRBJ1-2, with D unclear. Germline V gene lookup returns CDR1 SGHRS and CDR2 YFSETQ. This CDR3 spans 17 amino acids. Trimming stripped 4 bases from V and 4 bases from J, with 23 bases between.

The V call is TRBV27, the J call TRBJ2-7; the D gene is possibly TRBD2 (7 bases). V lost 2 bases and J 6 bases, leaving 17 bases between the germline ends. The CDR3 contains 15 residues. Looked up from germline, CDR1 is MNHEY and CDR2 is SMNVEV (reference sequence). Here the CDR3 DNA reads TGTGCCAGCAGTTTAACGGACGGGGGGCGGGGCGAGCAGTACTTC. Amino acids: CASSLTDGGRGEQYF.

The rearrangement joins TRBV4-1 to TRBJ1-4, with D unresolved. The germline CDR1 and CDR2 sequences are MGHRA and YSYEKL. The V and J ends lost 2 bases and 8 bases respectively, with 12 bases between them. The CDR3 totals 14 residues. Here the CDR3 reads CASSQMTTGEKLFF. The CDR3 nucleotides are TGCGCCAGCAGCCAAATGACGACGGGGGAAAAACTGTTTTTT.